These T cell receptor beta chains were read from a single sample in a study of control samples from healthy donors and cancer patients. The method was immunoSEQ multiplex PCR; TCRdb's version includes in-frame clones alone and lacks a portion of them. The sample consists of some 150,000 clones, approximately 94% of them appearing once. Material for sequencing was blood. All receptors come from a man aged 35 to 55 in good health. CDR3s include the opening cysteine and the closing phenylalanine or tryptophan. Fields, in order: D gene, V gene, CDR3 length, J gene, CDR3 protein, CDR3 DNA. The D gene is left open where the match is weak.

-	TRBV21-1	18	TRBJ2-2	CASSTPLRGRLVGGELFF	TGTGCCAGCAGCACCCCCCTCAGGGGACGGCTAGTCGGCGGGGAGCTGTTTTTT
-	TRBV25-1	11	TRBJ1-1	CATRFGTEAFF	TGTGCCACCAGGTTTGGCACTGAAGCTTTCTTT
TRBD2	TRBV11-2	16	TRBJ2-2	CASSSTSGGNTGELFF	TGTGCCAGCAGCTCAACTAGCGGGGGGAACACCGGGGAGCTGTTTTTT
-	TRBV7-8	13	TRBJ1-1	CASSSQENTEAFF	TGTGCCAGCAGCTCCCAGGAGAACACTGAAGCTTTCTTT
-	TRBV14	15	TRBJ1-2	CASSQQGTLLYGYTF	TGTGCCAGCAGCCAGCAGGGAACCTTACTCTATGGCTACACCTTC
-	TRBV29-1	12	TRBJ1-4	CSAMVKNEKLFF	TGCAGCGCGATGGTAAAAAATGAAAAACTGTTTTTT
-	TRBV5-6	14	TRBJ2-7	CASSLVAESYEQYF	TGTGCCAGCAGCTTGGTTGCAGAGTCCTACGAGCAGTACTTC
TRBD2	TRBV20-1	16	TRBJ2-1	CSASIAGEGSYNEQFF	TGCAGTGCTAGTATAGCGGGAGAGGGCTCCTACAATGAGCAGTTCTTC
TRBD2	TRBV18	18	TRBJ2-7	CASSPGSGLAGVPGEQYF	TGTGCCAGCTCACCAGGCTCTGGCCTAGCGGGAGTTCCCGGCGAGCAGTACTTC
-	TRBV6-5	14	TRBJ1-1	CASSHKQGNTEAFF	TGTGCCAGCAGTCACAAACAGGGTAACACTGAAGCTTTCTTT
TRBD1	TRBV27	20	TRBJ1-2	CASSSLIRGQGASANYGYTF	TGTGCCAGCAGTTCTTTAATCCGAGGACAGGGGGCTTCAGCTAACTATGGCTACACCTTC
-	TRBV6-5	15	TRBJ2-2	CASTRWGGDTGELFF	TGTGCCAGCACCCGCTGGGGGGGCGACACCGGGGAGCTGTTTTTT